This T cell receptor (beta chain) is drawn from a study of blood T cell repertoires in COVID-19. The germline V gene has CDR1 SEHNR and CDR2 FQNEAQ (reference sequence). This CDR3 has 14 residues. V shed 5 bases and J shed 12 bases, with 20 bases lying between them. This clone was found a few times. Assay used: immunoSEQ multiplex PCR; TCRdb lists only in-frame clones, some missing. The sample records 250,000 or so clones, approximately 90% being singletons. The specimen sequenced was PBMCs or T cells enriched from blood (not recorded which). This chain joins TRBV7-9 and TRBJ2-1; maybe TRBD1 (5 bases). The origin of this receptor is a young woman with acute COVID-19. The CDR3: CASSTQATRVTQFF. In DNA form, the CDR3 reads TGTGCCAGCAGCACTCAAGCGACCAGGGTGACGCAGTTCTTC.